The 2 T cell receptor beta chains presented below share a single source sample, sequenced in a study of blood T cell repertoires in COVID-19 (dated by TCRdb to about 2020). Library preparation was by the immunoSEQ multiplex PCR assay. TCRdb retrieved this table from immuneACCESS and kept in-frame rearrangements only. Not all clones are present; in checked studies, unresolved V genes account for under half, and no reason is known for the remainder. This sample is represented by 250,000 or so clones; approximately 80% of them were singletons. The leading ten clones occupy more than 6% of the sample. The sample taken for sequencing was peripheral blood. These receptors came from a woman between 55 and 75 years old with active or convalescent COVID-19.

This chain connects TRBV6-6 to TRBJ1-2, with a possible D match to TRBD1 (6 bases). CDR1 and CDR2 from the germline V gene are MNHNY and SVGAGI (reference sequence). V was shortened by 4 bases and J by 3 bases, with 12 bases between the two germline ends. This CDR3 comprises 14 residues. The CDR3 DNA is TGTGCCAGCAGTTCCGACAGGCCTCACTATGGCTACACCTTC. It specifies CASSSDRPHYGYTF.

The V call is TRBV5-8, the J call TRBJ2-1, with a tentative D call TRBD2 (7 bases). Germline V lookup: CDR1 SGHTS, CDR2 YDEGEE. V lost 4 bases and J 7 bases, leaving 18 bases between the germline ends. CDR3 length: 15 amino acids. CDR3 nucleotide sequence: TGTGCCAGCAGCCGGGTTGCGGGGGCGGGAAATGAGCAGTTCTTC. Translation: CASSRVAGAGNEQFF.